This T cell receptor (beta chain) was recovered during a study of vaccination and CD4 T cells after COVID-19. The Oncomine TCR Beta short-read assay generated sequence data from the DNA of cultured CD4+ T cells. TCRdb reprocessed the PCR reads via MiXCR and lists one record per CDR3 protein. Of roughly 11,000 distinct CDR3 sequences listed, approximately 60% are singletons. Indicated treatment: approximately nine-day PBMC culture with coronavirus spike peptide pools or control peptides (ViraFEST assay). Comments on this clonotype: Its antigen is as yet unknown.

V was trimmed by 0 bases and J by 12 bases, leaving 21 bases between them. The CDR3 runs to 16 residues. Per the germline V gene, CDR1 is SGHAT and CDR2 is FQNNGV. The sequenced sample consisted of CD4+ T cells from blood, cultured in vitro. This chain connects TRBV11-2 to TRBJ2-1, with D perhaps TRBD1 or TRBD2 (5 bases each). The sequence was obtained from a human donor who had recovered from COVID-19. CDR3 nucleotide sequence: TGTGCCAGCAGCTTAGATTTGGGGAACCCGGGGCATGGGCAGTTCTTC. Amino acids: CASSLDLGNPGHGQFF.